What follows are 12 T cell receptor beta chains derived from one specimen sequenced in a study of radiation and T cells in renal cell carcinoma. TCRdb keeps only in-frame clones here, not all; method: immunoSEQ multiplex PCR. This table holds roughly 100,000 clones, 75% to 90% found once. Described time point: baseline pretreatment blood. The treatment is: 15 Gy SBRT to primary tumor, nephrectomy 4 weeks later. The sample in question was blood, obtained from a patient whose treatment included radiotherapy and nephrectomy. The source of these receptors is a man aged 45 to 65 with renal cell carcinoma.

This rearrangement joins TRBV19 to TRBJ1-4, with a possible D match to TRBD1 (5 bases). CDR1 and CDR2 from the germline V gene are LNHDA and SQIVND (reference sequence). V was shortened by 10 bases and J by 0 bases, with 15 bases between the two germline ends. The CDR3 length is 15 residues. Written as DNA, the CDR3 is TGTGCCATTGGGACTTCCTTCGCAACTAATGAAAAACTGTTTTTT. Translated, it gives CAIGTSFATNEKLFF.

The rearrangement joins TRBV9 to TRBJ1-1; 8 bases fit TRBD1. The CDR3 runs to 15 residues. CDR1 and CDR2 from the germline V gene are SGDLS and YYNGEE. Trimming cost V 4 bases and J 3 bases; bases outside gene matches: 8. The CDR3 DNA is TGTGCCAGCAGCCCAGAGGGACAGGCCGACACTGAAGCTTTCTTT. Its protein product is CASSPEGQADTEAFF.

The genes are TRBV19 and TRBJ2-6; D is unclear. The V gene's germline CDR1 is LNHDA and CDR2 SQIVND (reference sequence). The germline V and J ends were trimmed by 11 bases and 0 bases, with 17 bases remaining between them. This CDR3 is built from 16 residues. CDR3 DNA sequence: TGTGCCTCCAACCCACGGATTAGCTCTGGGGCCAACGTCCTGACTTTC. The encoded protein is CASNPRISSGANVLTF.

The V call is TRBV6-5, the J call TRBJ1-2; D remains ambiguous. There are 12 residues in the CDR3. Trimming removed 5 bases at V and 5 bases at J, with 9 bases between. Germline CDR1 is MNHEY and CDR2 is SVGAGI. CDR3 sequence (DNA): TGTGCCAGCAGTCCCCGCGGGTATGGCTACACCTTC. Translation: CASSPRGYGYTF.

About this clone: The junction shows a germline mismatch at one end, possibly a read error. The chain recombines TRBV11-2 with TRBJ1-2, with D unclear. Germline V lookup: CDR1 SGHAT, CDR2 FQNNGV. This CDR3 is built from 13 residues. CDR3 sequence: CASSLDQLWEGNF. The CDR3 coding sequence is TGTGCCAGCAGCTTAGACCAGCTGTGGGAAGGCAACTTC.

The chain has TRBV9 and TRBJ2-7; D tentatively reads TRBD1 or TRBD2 (5 bases each). This CDR3 has 16 residues. Trimming stripped 0 bases from V and 1 base from J, with 14 bases between. The germline gives CDR1 SGDLS, CDR2 YYNGEE. CDR3 residues: CASSVGTGPASYEQYF. CDR3 DNA: TGTGCCAGCAGCGTAGGTACGGGGCCCGCTTCCTACGAGCAGTACTTC.

The V and J genes are TRBV7-9 and TRBJ1-1, with 7 bases aligning to TRBD1. J lost 0 bases, V lost 3 bases, and 7 bases had no gene match. Per germline, CDR1 SEHNR and CDR2 FQNEAQ (reference sequence). CDR3 length equals 16 residues. The chain's CDR3 is CASSFYRGYLNTEAFF. Here the CDR3 DNA reads TGTGCCAGCAGCTTTTACAGGGGTTATCTGAACACTGAAGCTTTCTTT.

This rearrangement joins TRBV18 to TRBJ1-5; D might be TRBD1 (6 bases). CDR1 KGHSH and CDR2 LQKENI come from the germline V gene. The CDR3 runs 14 residues. The V and J ends lost 3 bases and 2 bases respectively, with 8 bases between them. Here the CDR3 reads CASSPRTGNQPQHF. CDR3 in DNA: TGTGCCAGCTCACCGAGGACAGGCAATCAGCCCCAGCATTTT.

This rearrangement joins TRBV7-9 to TRBJ2-3, with TRBD2 as a possible D gene (5 bases). Germline V CDR1 and CDR2: SEHNR, FQNEAQ (reference sequence). Trimming shortened V by 3 bases and J by 9 bases, and 22 bases separated the two germline ends. The CDR3 loop spans 16 amino acids. This CDR3 is CASSFPTQQPPGTQYF. The CDR3 DNA reads as TGTGCCAGCAGCTTTCCCACACAGCAGCCTCCGGGGACGCAGTATTTT.

This sequence joins TRBV19 and TRBJ1-2, with a weak D call TRBD1 (5 bases). There are 13 residues in the CDR3. Germline V gene data show CDR1 as LNHDA and CDR2 as SQIVND (reference sequence). V was pared by 10 bases and J by 0 bases, with 12 bases between. CDR3 coding DNA: TGTGCCACCACGAGGGACCCTAACTATGGCTACACCTTC. It yields the protein CATTRDPNYGYTF.

The rearrangement links TRBV18 to TRBJ2-1, with 7 nucleotides matching TRBD2. This CDR3 is 15 amino acids long. Germline V gives CDR1 KGHSH, CDR2 LQKENI. V shed 2 bases, J shed 8 bases, and the junction held 9 bases outside the gene matches. In DNA form, the CDR3 reads TGTGCCAGCTCACCAGGAGGCCGGGGGGTCGATGAGCAGTTCTTC. This sequence encodes CASSPGGRGVDEQFF.

This clone was observed a single time. This chain joins TRBV4-1 and TRBJ1-4; D uncertain. Trimming removed 0 bases from V and 7 bases from J, with 15 bases in between. The CDR3 is 16 amino acids. Germline V gives CDR1 MGHRA, CDR2 YSYEKL. CDR3 DNA: TGCGCCAGCAGCCAAGAAGTACCCATGATGGGTGAAAAACTGTTTTTT. This encodes CASSQEVPMMGEKLFF.